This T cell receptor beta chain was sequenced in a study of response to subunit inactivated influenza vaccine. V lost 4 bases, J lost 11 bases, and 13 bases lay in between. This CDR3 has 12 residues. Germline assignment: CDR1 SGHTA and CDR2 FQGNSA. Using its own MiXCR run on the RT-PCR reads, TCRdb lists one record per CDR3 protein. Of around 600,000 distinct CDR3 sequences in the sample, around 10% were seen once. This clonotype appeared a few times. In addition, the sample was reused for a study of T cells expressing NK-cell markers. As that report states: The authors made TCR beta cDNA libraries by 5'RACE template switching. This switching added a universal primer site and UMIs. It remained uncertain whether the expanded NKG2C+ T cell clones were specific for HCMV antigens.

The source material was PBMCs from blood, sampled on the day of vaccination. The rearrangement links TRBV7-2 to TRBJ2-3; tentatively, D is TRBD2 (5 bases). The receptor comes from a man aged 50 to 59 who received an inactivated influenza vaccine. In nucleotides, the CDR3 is TGTGCCAGCAGCTCCCCCACTCGGGGGCAGTATTTT. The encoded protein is CASSSPTRGQYF.